The 5 T cell receptor beta chains reported below all come from one sample, sequenced in a study of shared clonotypes between healthy human individuals. The repertoire was sequenced with immunoSEQ multiplex PCR; TCRdb's copy has only in-frame clones and lacks some. This table has about 380,000 clones, 96% appearing once. Sequencing was carried out using memory CD8+ T cells sorted from blood. Specified subset: CD45RO+ cells pooled with CCR7-negative TemRA cells. Every receptor here comes from a man younger than 45 in good health.

This clone appeared a single time. The J gene is TRBJ1-5, the V gene TRBV7-9; D is undetermined. V was pared by 0 bases and J by 6 bases, with 6 bases between. The germline CDR1 and CDR2 sequences are SEHNR and FQNEAQ (reference sequence). The CDR3 spans 13 residues. The CDR3 region is CASSLASGQPQHF. The CDR3 nucleotides read TGTGCCAGCAGCTTAGCGTCGGGTCAGCCCCAGCATTTT.

The chain carries TRBV6-1 and TRBJ1-5; D is uncertain. V dropped 0 bases and J dropped 5 bases, with 8 bases sitting between them. CDR3 length: 14 amino acids. CDR1 and CDR2 from the germline V gene are MNHNS and SASEGT. The CDR3 protein is CASSEAAPHQPQHF. DNA of the CDR3: TGTGCCAGCAGTGAAGCTGCACCCCATCAGCCCCAGCATTTT.

This rearrangement joins TRBV9 to TRBJ2-3; possibly TRBD2 for D (5 bases). V was trimmed by 1 base and J by 3 bases, leaving 15 bases between them. Germline V CDR1 and CDR2: SGDLS, YYNGEE. The CDR3 sequence is 16 residues long. The chain's CDR3 is CASSVRPGEFTDTQYF. The CDR3 DNA follows: TGTGCCAGCAGCGTACGTCCCGGGGAATTTACAGATACGCAGTATTTT. The full variable domain, with the rest looked up from reference TRBV9 and TRBJ2-3, is DSGVTQTPKHLITATGQRVTLRCSPRSGDLSVYWYQQSLDQGLQFLIQYYNGEERAKGNILERFSAQQFPDLHSELNLSSLELGDSALYFCASSVRPGEFTDTQYFGPGTRLTVL.

This chain joins TRBV6-1 and TRBJ2-5; 7 nucleotides match TRBD1. Germline values: CDR1 MNHNS, CDR2 SASEGT. The CDR3 has 17 residues. V dropped 2 bases and J dropped 5; count of bases not matched to a gene: 14. The CDR3 coding sequence is TGTGCCAGCAGTGAAACTAACAGGGGCGGTTGGTGGGAGACCCAGTACTTC. As protein: CASSETNRGGWWETQYF.

The genes are TRBV28 and TRBJ2-6; no clear D. The germline V and J ends were trimmed by 3 bases and 3 bases, with 6 bases remaining between them. The CDR3 length is 14 residues. Germline V CDR1 and CDR2: MDHEN, SYDVKM. In DNA, the CDR3 is TGTGCCAGCAGTTTTGCTGGTGGGGCCAACGTCCTGACTTTC. Encoded protein: CASSFAGGANVLTF. Filled out from reference TRBV28 and TRBJ2-6, the complete variable domain reads DVKVTQSSRYLVKRTGEKVFLECVQDMDHENMFWYRQDPGLGLRLIYFSYDVKMKEKGDIPEGYSVSREKKERFSLILESASTNQTSMYLCASSFAGGANVLTFGAGSRLTVL.